Below, 27 T cell receptor beta chains from the same sample are listed, as sequenced in a study of spatial heterogeneity in lung cancer. Time point here: sample taken at primary tumor resection. Frozen PBMC, nontumor lung or tumor provided whole RNA, which was sequenced unsorted. TCRdb reanalysed the 5' RACE reads using MiXCR and keeps one entry per CDR3 protein. The sample shows roughly 40,000 distinct CDR3 sequences, approximately 7% of them seen only once. Sample: PBMCs, taken at surgery. The source of these receptors is a female donor with early-stage non-small cell lung cancer.

This clonotype was seen more than once but under ten times. The V gene is TRBV3-1, the J gene TRBJ1-2; 7 bases are shared with TRBD1. The germline gives CDR1 LGHDT, CDR2 YNNKEL (reference sequence). The CDR3 has 15 residues. Trimming at V came to 0 bases and at J to 5 bases, leaving 6 bases not matched to a gene. This CDR3 is CASSQDPGTDYGYTF. The CDR3 DNA reads TGTGCCAGCAGCCAAGATCCCGGGACAGATTATGGCTACACCTTC.

In its sample, this clonotype was seen many times. This chain uses TRBV12-3 or TRBV12-4 with TRBJ1-2; perhaps TRBD1 as D (5 bases). This CDR3 contains 14 residues. Between the trimmed V and J ends, which lost 1 base and 2 bases, there was a span of 8 bases. CDR3 DNA: TGTGCCAGCAGTTTAGGGGACCGAAACTATGGCTACACCTTC. It encodes CASSLGDRNYGYTF.

This clonotype has at least ten counts. The chain links TRBV5-6 to TRBJ1-1, with D possibly matching TRBD1 (6 bases). Trimming removed 2 bases from V and 6 bases from J, with 14 bases in between. The CDR3 has 14 residues. Germline CDR1 SGHDT, CDR2 YYEEEE. DNA for the CDR3: TGTGCCAGCAGCTTTCGAGGACAGAGGGCTGAAGCTTTCTTT. This sequence encodes CASSFRGQRAEAFF.

Many counts were recorded for this clonotype. CDR3 region: CASNPRGGGHYGYTF. CDR3 DNA: TGTGCCAGCAATCCAAGAGGTGGGGGACACTATGGCTACACCTTC. The chain is built from TRBV6-2 or TRBV6-3 and TRBJ1-2, with a possible D match to TRBD1 (5 bases). This CDR3 has 15 amino acids. From germline, CDR1 is MNHEY and CDR2 SVGEGT. The V end was cut by 7 bases, the J end by 3 bases, with 18 bases between.

This clonotype turned up a few times. This chain joins TRBV20-1 and TRBJ2-3, with TRBD2 as a possible D gene (5 bases). This CDR3 region has 12 residues. Germline loops: CDR1 DFQATT, CDR2 SNEGSKA (reference sequence). The V and J ends lost 6 bases and 4 bases respectively, with 11 bases between them. As DNA, the CDR3 is TGCAGTGCCCACGCCGGGGCAGATACGCAGTATTTT. It is translated as CSAHAGADTQYF.

This clonotype was observed a few times. This chain joins TRBV7-6 and TRBJ2-1; 8 nucleotides agree with TRBD1. CDR1 is SGHVS, CDR2 FNYEAQ, per germline. After removal of 5 bases from V and 7 bases from J, the junction contained 7 bases not matched to a gene. This CDR3 is built from 14 residues. The CDR3 protein is CASSPHRGENEQFF. The CDR3 nucleotides read TGTGCCAGCAGCCCTCACAGGGGGGAGAATGAGCAGTTCTTC. The entire variable domain, with the rest obtained from reference TRBV7-6 and TRBJ2-1, is as follows: GAGVSQSPRYKVTKRGQDVALRCDPISGHVSLYWYRQALGQGPEFLTYFNYEAQQDKSGLPNDRFSAERPEGSISTLTIQRTEQRDSAMYRCASSPHRGENEQFFGPGTRLTVL.

This clonotype has at least ten counts. The V gene is TRBV28, the J gene TRBJ1-5; weak D call: TRBD1 (6 bases). V was trimmed by 6 bases and J by 7 bases, leaving 16 bases between them. Germline CDR1 MDHEN, CDR2 SYDVKM. CDR3 size: 14 residues. CDR3 nucleotides: TGTGCCAGCAGATCAGGGGAGAGCTGGCAGCCCCAGCATTTT. Translating gives CASRSGESWQPQHF.

The chain is built from TRBV12-5 and TRBJ1-1; D is unclear. Per germline, CDR1 LGHNT and CDR2 FRNRAP. This CDR3 has 12 residues. The V and J ends lost 5 bases and 6 bases respectively, with 10 bases between them. This CDR3 is CASGLPPAEAFF. CDR3 nucleotide sequence: TGTGCTAGTGGTCTACCCCCAGCTGAAGCTTTCTTT.

This clonotype has a count of ten or more. The rearrangement joins TRBV7-2 to TRBJ2-4; TRBD2 agrees at 8 bases. Germline V gene lookup returns CDR1 SGHTA and CDR2 FQGNSA. V was clipped by 3 bases and J by 15 bases; unmatched bases: 13. The CDR3 consists of 14 residues. CDR3 DNA: TGTGCCAGCAGCTTCGAGACGCCGGAGCGGGGGATGTACTTC. It is translated as CASSFETPERGMYF.

This clonotype was observed at least ten times. This chain links TRBV24-1 with TRBJ1-5; TRBD1 matches 10 bases. Unmatched junction bases numbered 3, after V lost 2 bases and J lost 6 bases. The CDR3 runs 15 residues. Germline V gene data show CDR1 as KGHDR and CDR2 as SFDVKD. The CDR3 coding sequence is TGTGCCACCAGTGATTCGGGACAGGGGTCTCAGCCCCAGCATTTT. Its protein product is CATSDSGQGSQPQHF.

The rearrangement joins TRBV7-9 to TRBJ2-3, with 9 nucleotides matching TRBD2. Germline V CDR1 and CDR2: SEHNR, FQNEAQ (reference sequence). V gave up 3 bases and J gave up 6 bases; unmatched junction bases: 7. CDR3 length: 15 residues. The CDR3 loop is CASSFGGGASDTQYF. Written as DNA, the CDR3 is TGTGCCAGCAGCTTTGGCGGGGGGGCATCGGATACGCAGTATTTT.

This clonotype was counted many times. The CDR3 coding sequence is TGTGCCAGCAGCTTCGGTTCCGACAGGGGGAATGAGCAGTTCTTC. Translation gives CASSFGSDRGNEQFF. The rearrangement joins TRBV7-9 to TRBJ2-1; 9 bases are shared with TRBD1. The CDR3 loop spans 15 amino acids. The germline V gene has CDR1 SEHNR and CDR2 FQNEAQ (reference sequence). Trimming at V came to 3 bases and at J to 7 bases, leaving 7 bases not matched to a gene.

The V gene is TRBV15, the J gene TRBJ2-3, with D perhaps TRBD1 or TRBD2 (5 bases each). The CDR3 consists of 13 residues. In germline, CDR1 is LNHNV, CDR2 YYDKDF (reference sequence). The V end lost 8 bases, the J end lost 2 bases, and 11 bases lay between the germline ends. The CDR3 nucleotides are TGTGCCACCCGGGACCTAATCACAGATACGCAGTATTTT. As protein: CATRDLITDTQYF.

There are many counts of this clonotype. The J gene is TRBJ1-2, the V gene TRBV29-1; a weak D match, TRBD1 (5 bases). The germline V gene encodes CDR1 SQVTM and CDR2 ANQGSEA. Trimming stripped 4 bases from V and 0 bases from J, with 15 bases between. CDR3 size: 15 residues. CDR3 sequence reads: CSVVGAKNSNYGYTF. The CDR3 region has the DNA TGCAGCGTTGTTGGGGCCAAGAATTCTAACTATGGCTACACCTTC. The whole variable domain, filled in from reference TRBV29-1 and TRBJ1-2, reads SAVISQKPSRDICQRGTSLTIQCQVDSQVTMMFWYRQQPGQSLTLIATANQGSEATYESGFVIDKFPISRPNLTFSTLTVSNMSPEDSSIYLCSVVGAKNSNYGYTFGSGTRLTVV.

The J gene is TRBJ2-2, the V gene TRBV7-2; D perhaps matches TRBD1 (6 bases). The CDR3 runs 14 residues. CDR1 and CDR2 (germline): SGHTA, FQGNSA. In DNA, the CDR3 is TGTGCTTCCAGTTGGGGGCTGAACACCGGGGAGCTGTTTTTT. This codes for CASSWGLNTGELFF.

This clonotype came up many times. The J gene is TRBJ1-2, the V gene TRBV7-9; D is ambiguous. The length of the CDR3 is 12 residues. With 5 bases removed from V and 7 bases from J, the gap between germline ends came to 11 bases. CDR1 is SEHNR and CDR2 is FQNEAQ in the germline V gene (reference sequence). The CDR3 region is CASSPTRGGYTF. CDR3 bases: TGTGCCAGCAGCCCTACCCGGGGTGGCTACACCTTC.

This chain connects TRBV6-2 or TRBV6-3 to TRBJ2-1, with TRBD2 matching 7 bases. Germline assignment: CDR1 MNHEY and CDR2 SVGEGT. The CDR3 loop spans 13 amino acids. V lost 5 bases to trimming and J lost 8 bases; unmatched junction nucleotides: 6. This CDR3 reads CASSPGEGDEQFF. The CDR3 nucleotides read TGTGCCAGCAGTCCCGGGGAGGGTGATGAGCAGTTCTTC.

The genes are TRBV6-5 and TRBJ2-3; TRBD2 agrees at 11 bases. Germline CDR1 MNHEY, CDR2 SVGAGI. V lost 5 bases, J lost 0 bases, and 7 bases stayed unmatched. This CDR3 is built from 17 residues. CDR3 region: CASSAQLAGESTDTQYF. In DNA, the CDR3 is TGTGCCAGCAGTGCCCAACTAGCGGGGGAGAGCACAGATACGCAGTATTTT.

This clonotype appeared many times. The chain carries TRBV7-6 and TRBJ1-6; D ambiguous. The CDR3 is 15 amino acids. V was cut by 0 bases and J by 10 bases, with 13 bases left in between. Germline V gene lookup returns CDR1 SGHVS and CDR2 FNYEAQ. The CDR3 is CASSLAGISNSPLHF. DNA for the CDR3: TGTGCCAGCAGCTTAGCGGGTATTTCTAACTCACCCCTCCACTTT.

In regard to this clonotype: A much larger clone is a single base away; this may be a read error. The chain carries TRBV19 and TRBJ2-3; tentatively, D is TRBD1 (6 bases). CDR3 length: 14 residues. Germline V gives CDR1 LNHDA, CDR2 SQIVND (reference sequence). The CDR3 sequence: CASKWGHSTDTQSF. CDR3 bases: TGTGCCAGTAAATGGGGACACAGCACAGATACGCAGTCTTTT.

This clonotype was found a few times. The V and J genes are TRBV6-6 and TRBJ2-7, with 10 bases fitting TRBD1. Per the germline V gene, CDR1 is MNHNY and CDR2 is SVGAGI (reference sequence). The length of the CDR3 is 14 residues. Losses at the gene ends were 0 bases for V and 5 bases for J; bases not matched to a gene: 1. CDR3 coding DNA: TGTGCCAGCAGTTACTCGGACAGGGGGGACGAGCAGTACTTC. Encoded protein: CASSYSDRGDEQYF.

J is TRBJ1-5 and V is TRBV5-1, with 10 bases that match TRBD1. Germline loops: CDR1 SGHRS, CDR2 YFSETQ. This CDR3 is built from 14 residues. The V gene end was trimmed by 2 bases and the J gene end by 5 bases; junction bases not matched to a gene: 1. The CDR3 is CASSLGTGDQPQHF. In DNA form, the CDR3 reads TGCGCCAGCAGCTTAGGGACAGGGGATCAGCCCCAGCATTTT.

V gene TRBV5-4 combines with J gene TRBJ2-4; no clear D gene. The germline V gene encodes CDR1 SGHNT and CDR2 YYREEE (reference sequence). The CDR3 loop spans 13 amino acids. With 9 bases removed from V and 1 base from J, the gap between germline ends came to 11 bases. The DNA of the CDR3 is TGTGCCATTAGGAGCCCTGCCAAAAACATTCAGTACTTC. Protein: CAIRSPAKNIQYF.

This clonotype was detected many times. The chain employs TRBV4-2 and TRBJ2-3, with 9 bases that match TRBD2. The CDR3 loop spans 16 amino acids. The V gene's germline CDR1 is LGHNA and CDR2 YNFKEQ. The V gene end was trimmed by 1 base and the J gene end by 6 bases; junction bases not matched to a gene: 8. The CDR3 protein is CASSQGVAGDSDTQYF. CDR3 DNA: TGTGCCAGCAGCCAAGGGGTAGCGGGGGATTCGGATACGCAGTATTTT.

This clonotype was counted between two and nine times. The chain joins TRBV20-1 to TRBJ2-5; D is unresolved. Between the trimmed V and J ends, which lost 5 bases and 5 bases, there was a span of 12 bases. The germline V gene encodes CDR1 DFQATT and CDR2 SNEGSKA (reference sequence). The CDR3 consists of 12 residues. The CDR3 loop reads CSASDTDETQYF. The CDR3 DNA reads TGCAGTGCTTCTGATACCGACGAGACCCAGTACTTC.

V and J are TRBV6-1 and TRBJ1-1, with unresolved D. Germline V gene lookup returns CDR1 MNHNS and CDR2 SASEGT. The V end lost 7 bases, the J end lost 0 bases, and 12 bases lay between the germline ends. This CDR3 region has 14 residues. The CDR3 nucleotides read TGTGCCAGCATCTCCAGGTGGATGAACACTGAAGCTTTCTTT. This codes for CASISRWMNTEAFF.

This clonotype occurred a few times. V is TRBV5-1 and J is TRBJ2-1; D is uncertain. Trimming stripped 4 bases from V and 7 bases from J, with 21 bases between. This CDR3 region has 16 residues. The germline V gene has CDR1 SGHRS and CDR2 YFSETQ. This chain's CDR3 is CASSPSTGLLYNEQFF. In DNA form, the CDR3 reads TGCGCCAGCAGCCCCTCGACTGGCCTTCTTTATAATGAGCAGTTCTTC.